Below, 7 T cell receptor beta chains from the same sample are listed, as sequenced in a study of T cells in Graves' hyperthyroidism and ophthalmopathy. The source material, RNA transcripts, was used to amplify TCR beta CDR3 regions. HTBI primers were the set used in a first-round RT-PCR of the TCR CDR3. A single record per CDR3 protein comes from TCRdb applying MiXCR to the multiplex PCR reads. The sample includes 500,000 to 800,000 distinct CDR3 sequences, around 15% of them seen just once. The sequencing input was blood. The receptors shown here come from a woman in her forties or fifties with Graves' ophthalmopathy.

This clonotype was detected ten times or more. This chain connects TRBV6-2 or TRBV6-3 to TRBJ2-4, with unresolved D. The V end lost 3 bases, the J end lost 9 bases, and 15 bases lay between the germline ends. CDR3 length: 14 residues. The germline V gene encodes CDR1 MNHEY and CDR2 SVGEGT. In DNA form, the CDR3 reads TGTGCCAGCAGTTATGGTTACGCGCTCGGCATTCAGTACTTC. It is translated as CASSYGYALGIQYF.

The chain recombines TRBV4-2 with TRBJ2-1; D is unresolved. Trimming took 0 bases from V and 10 from J, leaving 10 bases between them. The CDR3 extends over 13 amino acids. From germline, CDR1 is LGHNA and CDR2 YNFKEQ. The CDR3 bases are TGTGCCAGCAGCCAAGATGTAGAGAACGAGCAGTTCTTC. Its protein is CASSQDVENEQFF.

This clonotype was observed a few times. The chain links TRBV27 to TRBJ2-3, with TRBD2 matching 10 bases. J was trimmed by 4 bases and V by 2 bases; bases with no gene match: 9. This CDR3 has 17 amino acids. Germline assignment: CDR1 MNHEY and CDR2 SMNVEV (reference sequence). CDR3 sequence reads: CASSLNLPSGSPDTQYF. The CDR3, as DNA: TGTGCCAGCAGTTTAAACTTGCCTAGCGGGAGCCCAGATACGCAGTATTTT.

This clonotype was detected many times. The chain recombines TRBV6-1 with TRBJ2-5; maybe TRBD2 (5 bases). The CDR3 contains 13 residues. Germline loops: CDR1 MNHNS, CDR2 SASEGT. With 6 bases removed from V and 2 bases from J, the gap between germline ends came to 10 bases. In nucleotides, the CDR3 is TGTGCCAGCAGCAGGAGGAGGCAAGAGACCCAGTACTTC. Residues: CASSRRRQETQYF.

V usage is TRBV19 and J usage is TRBJ2-7; D is uncertain. The V and J ends lost 3 bases and 6 bases respectively, with 15 bases between them. Germline values: CDR1 LNHDA, CDR2 SQIVND (reference sequence). CDR3 length: 14 residues. The CDR3 reads CASSITRLPTEQYF. The CDR3 DNA reads TGTGCCAGTAGTATTACCAGACTCCCTACCGAGCAGTACTTC.

There are a few counts of this clonotype. The CDR3 region is CASSTIQGIAGNTIYF. CDR3 nucleotides: TGTGCCAGCAGCACAATACAGGGTATAGCTGGAAACACCATATATTTT. The chain joins TRBV7-8 to TRBJ1-3, with a tentative D call TRBD1 (6 bases). V was clipped by 5 bases and J by 2 bases, with 16 bases between them. The CDR3 totals 16 residues. Looked up from germline, CDR1 is SGHVS and CDR2 is FQNEAQ.

The CDR3 sequence: CASSQEGTANTGELFF. In nucleotides, the CDR3 is TGCGCCAGCAGCCAAGAAGGTACAGCGAACACCGGGGAGCTGTTTTTT. The chain carries TRBV4-3 and TRBJ2-2; D is unresolved. The germline CDR1 and CDR2 sequences are LGHNA and YSLEER. The CDR3 runs to 16 residues. Trimming shortened V by 0 bases and J by 0 bases, and 8 bases separated the two germline ends.